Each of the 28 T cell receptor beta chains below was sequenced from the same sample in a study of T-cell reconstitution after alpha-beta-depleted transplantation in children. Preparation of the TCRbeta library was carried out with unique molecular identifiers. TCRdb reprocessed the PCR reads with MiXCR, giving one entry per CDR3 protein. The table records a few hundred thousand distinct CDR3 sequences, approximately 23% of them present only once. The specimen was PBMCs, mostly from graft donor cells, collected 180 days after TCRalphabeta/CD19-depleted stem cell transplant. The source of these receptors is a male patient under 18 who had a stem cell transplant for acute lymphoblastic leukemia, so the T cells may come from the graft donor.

The chain's CDR3 is CASRLGTSGWSYF. In DNA form, the CDR3 reads TGTGCCAGCAGACTGGGCACTAGCGGTTGGAGTTACTTC. The chain combines TRBV2 with TRBJ2-7; 8 bases align to TRBD2. The CDR3 has 13 residues. J was trimmed by 13 bases and V by 6 bases; bases with no gene match: 14. The germline V gene encodes CDR1 SNHLY and CDR2 FYNNEI. Drawing the rest from reference TRBV2 and TRBJ2-7, the complete variable domain is EPEVTQTPSHQVTQMGQEVILRCVPISNHLYFYWYRQILGQKVEFLVSFYNNEISEKSEIFDDQFSVERPDGSNFTLKIRSTKLEDSAMYFCASRLGTSGWSYFGPGTRLTVT.

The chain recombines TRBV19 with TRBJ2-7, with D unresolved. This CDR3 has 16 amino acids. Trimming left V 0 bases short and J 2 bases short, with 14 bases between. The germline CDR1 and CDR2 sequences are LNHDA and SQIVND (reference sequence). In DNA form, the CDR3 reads TGTGCCAGTAGTATAGACTACGACTCTTTCACCTACGAGCAGTACTTC. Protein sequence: CASSIDYDSFTYEQYF.

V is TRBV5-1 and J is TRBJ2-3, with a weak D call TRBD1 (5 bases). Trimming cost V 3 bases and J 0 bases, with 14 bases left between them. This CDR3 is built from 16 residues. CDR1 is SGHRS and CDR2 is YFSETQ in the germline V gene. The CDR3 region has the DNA TGCGCCAGCAGCTCAATGGGGCACCCCAGCACAGATACGCAGTATTTT. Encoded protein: CASSSMGHPSTDTQYF.

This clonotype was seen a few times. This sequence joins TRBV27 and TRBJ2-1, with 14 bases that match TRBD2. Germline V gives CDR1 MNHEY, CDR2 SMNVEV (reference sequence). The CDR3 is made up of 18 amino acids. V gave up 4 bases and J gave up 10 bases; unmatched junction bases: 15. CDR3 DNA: TGTGCCAGCAGTTCCCCTAGACTAGCGGGAGGGCCAAGAGGGGAGCAGTTCTTC. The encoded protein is CASSSPRLAGGPRGEQFF.

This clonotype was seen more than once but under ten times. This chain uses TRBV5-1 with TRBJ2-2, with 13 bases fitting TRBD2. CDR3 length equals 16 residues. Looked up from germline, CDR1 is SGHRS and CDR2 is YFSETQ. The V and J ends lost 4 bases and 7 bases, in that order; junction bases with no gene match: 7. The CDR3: CASSIGLAGELGELFF. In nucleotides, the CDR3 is TGCGCCAGCAGCATCGGACTAGCGGGAGAGCTCGGGGAGCTGTTTTTT.

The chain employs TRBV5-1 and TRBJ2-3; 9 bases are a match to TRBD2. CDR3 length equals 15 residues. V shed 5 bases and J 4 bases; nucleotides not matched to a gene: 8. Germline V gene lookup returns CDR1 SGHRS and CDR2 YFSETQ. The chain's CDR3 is CASRRGRASPDTQYF. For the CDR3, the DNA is TGCGCCAGCAGACGCGGGAGGGCCAGTCCAGATACGCAGTATTTT.

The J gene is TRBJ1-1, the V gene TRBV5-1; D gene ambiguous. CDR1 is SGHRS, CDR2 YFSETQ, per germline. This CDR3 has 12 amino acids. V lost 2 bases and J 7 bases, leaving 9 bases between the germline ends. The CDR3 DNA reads TGCGCCAGCAGCTTATCGAGTGGTGAAGCTTTCTTT. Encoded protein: CASSLSSGEAFF.

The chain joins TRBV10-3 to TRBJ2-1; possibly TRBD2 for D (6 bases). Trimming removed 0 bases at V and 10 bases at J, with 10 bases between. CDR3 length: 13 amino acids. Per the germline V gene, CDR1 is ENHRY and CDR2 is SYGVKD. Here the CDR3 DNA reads TGTGCCATCAGTGAGTCGGGGGGTCCAGAGCAGTTCTTC. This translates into CAISESGGPEQFF.

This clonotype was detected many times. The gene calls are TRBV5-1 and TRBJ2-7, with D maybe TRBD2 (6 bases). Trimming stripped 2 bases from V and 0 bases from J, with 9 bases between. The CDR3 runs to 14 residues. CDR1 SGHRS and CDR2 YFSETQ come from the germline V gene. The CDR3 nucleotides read TGCGCCAGCAGCTTTGGGGGGATCTCCTACGAGCAGTACTTC. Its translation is CASSFGGISYEQYF.

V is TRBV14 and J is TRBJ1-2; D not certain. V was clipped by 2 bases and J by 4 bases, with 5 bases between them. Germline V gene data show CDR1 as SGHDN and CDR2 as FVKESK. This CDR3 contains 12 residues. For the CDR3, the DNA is TGTGCCAGCAGCCAACTCGGCTATGGCTACACCTTC. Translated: CASSQLGYGYTF.

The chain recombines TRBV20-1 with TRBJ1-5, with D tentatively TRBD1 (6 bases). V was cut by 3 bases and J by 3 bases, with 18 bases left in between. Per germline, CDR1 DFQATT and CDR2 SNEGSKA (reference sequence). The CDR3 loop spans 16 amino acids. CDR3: CSASGPFGQFNQPQHF. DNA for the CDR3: TGCAGTGCTAGTGGTCCCTTTGGACAGTTCAATCAGCCCCAGCATTTT.

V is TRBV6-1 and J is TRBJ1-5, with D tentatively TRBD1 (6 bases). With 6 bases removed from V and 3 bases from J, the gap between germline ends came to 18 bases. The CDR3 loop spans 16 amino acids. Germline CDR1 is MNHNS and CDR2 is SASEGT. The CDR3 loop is CASSRTGKGFNQPQHF. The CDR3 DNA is TGTGCCAGCAGCCGAACAGGGAAAGGGTTCAATCAGCCCCAGCATTTT.

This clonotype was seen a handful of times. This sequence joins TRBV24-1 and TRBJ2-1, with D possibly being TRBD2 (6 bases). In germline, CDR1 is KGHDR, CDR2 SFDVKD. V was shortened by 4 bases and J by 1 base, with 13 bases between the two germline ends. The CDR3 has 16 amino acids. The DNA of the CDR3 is TGTGCCACCAGTGAGCGGGGACTCGCTTCCTACAATGAGCAGTTCTTC. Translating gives CATSERGLASYNEQFF.

The CDR3 sequence is CASSWSWGYEQYF. Written as DNA, the CDR3 is TGTGCCAGCAGTTGGAGTTGGGGCTACGAGCAGTACTTC. The chain uses TRBV6-5 and TRBJ2-7; D not resolved. CDR3 length: 13 residues. V was clipped by 4 bases and J by 3 bases, with 10 bases between them. Per the germline V gene, CDR1 is MNHEY and CDR2 is SVGAGI.

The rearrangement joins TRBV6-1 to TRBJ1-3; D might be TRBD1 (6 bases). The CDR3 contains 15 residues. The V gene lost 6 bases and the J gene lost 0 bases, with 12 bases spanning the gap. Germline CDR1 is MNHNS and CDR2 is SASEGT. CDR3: CASSSRGNSGNTIYF. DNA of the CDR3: TGTGCCAGCAGCTCGAGGGGGAACTCTGGAAACACCATATATTTT.

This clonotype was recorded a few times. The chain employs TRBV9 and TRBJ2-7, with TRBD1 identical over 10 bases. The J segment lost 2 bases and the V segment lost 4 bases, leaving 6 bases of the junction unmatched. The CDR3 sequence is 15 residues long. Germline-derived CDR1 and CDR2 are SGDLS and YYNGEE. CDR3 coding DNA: TGTGCCAGCAGCACCGGACAGGGGGGTGCCTACGAGCAGTACTTC. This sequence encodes CASSTGQGGAYEQYF. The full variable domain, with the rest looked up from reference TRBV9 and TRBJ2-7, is DSGVTQTPKHLITATGQRVTLRCSPRSGDLSVYWYQQSLDQGLQFLIQYYNGEERAKGNILERFSAQQFPDLHSELNLSSLELGDSALYFCASSTGQGGAYEQYFGPGTRLTVT.

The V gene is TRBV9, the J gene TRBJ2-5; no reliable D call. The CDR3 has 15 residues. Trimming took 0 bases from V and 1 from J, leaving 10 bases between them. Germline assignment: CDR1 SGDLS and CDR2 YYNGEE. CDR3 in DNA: TGTGCCAGCAGCGTAGGAGGTGCCAGCCAAGAGACCCAGTACTTC. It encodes CASSVGGASQETQYF.

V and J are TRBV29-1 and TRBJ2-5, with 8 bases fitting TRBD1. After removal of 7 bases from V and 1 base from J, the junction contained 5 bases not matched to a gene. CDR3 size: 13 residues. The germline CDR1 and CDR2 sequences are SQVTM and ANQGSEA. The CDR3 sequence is CSAPGTGQETQYF. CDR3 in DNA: TGCAGCGCCCCAGGGACAGGCCAAGAGACCCAGTACTTC.

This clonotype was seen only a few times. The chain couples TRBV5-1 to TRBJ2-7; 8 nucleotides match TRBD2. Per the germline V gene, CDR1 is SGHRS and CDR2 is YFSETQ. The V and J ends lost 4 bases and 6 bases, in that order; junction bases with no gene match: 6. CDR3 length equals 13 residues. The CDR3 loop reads CASSHGLAVEQYF. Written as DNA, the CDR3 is TGCGCCAGCAGCCACGGACTAGCAGTCGAGCAGTACTTC.

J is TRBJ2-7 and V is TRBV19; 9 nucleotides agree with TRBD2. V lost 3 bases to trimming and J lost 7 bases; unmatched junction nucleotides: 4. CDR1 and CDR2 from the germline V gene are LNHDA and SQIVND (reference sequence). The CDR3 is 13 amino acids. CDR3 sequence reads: CASSIVLAGEQYF. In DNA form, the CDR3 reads TGTGCCAGTAGTATTGTCCTAGCGGGGGAGCAGTACTTC. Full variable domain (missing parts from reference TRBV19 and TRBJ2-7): DGGITQSPKYLFRKEGQNVTLSCEQNLNHDAMYWYRQDPGQGLRLIYYSQIVNDFQKGDIAEGYSVSREKKESFPLTVTSAQKNPTAFYLCASSIVLAGEQYFGPGTRLTVT.

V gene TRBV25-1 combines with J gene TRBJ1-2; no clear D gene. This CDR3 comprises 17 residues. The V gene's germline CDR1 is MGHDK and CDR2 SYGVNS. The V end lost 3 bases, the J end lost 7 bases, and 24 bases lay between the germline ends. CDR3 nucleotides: TGTGCCAGCAGTGATAATCGTTTCGACCTAATCGGTGGTGGCTACACCTTC. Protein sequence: CASSDNRFDLIGGGYTF.

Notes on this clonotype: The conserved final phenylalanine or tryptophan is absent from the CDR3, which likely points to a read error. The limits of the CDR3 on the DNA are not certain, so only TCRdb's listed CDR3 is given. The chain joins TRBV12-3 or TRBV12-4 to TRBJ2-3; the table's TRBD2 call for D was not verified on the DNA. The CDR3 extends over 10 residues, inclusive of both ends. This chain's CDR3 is CANSPGTSGN.

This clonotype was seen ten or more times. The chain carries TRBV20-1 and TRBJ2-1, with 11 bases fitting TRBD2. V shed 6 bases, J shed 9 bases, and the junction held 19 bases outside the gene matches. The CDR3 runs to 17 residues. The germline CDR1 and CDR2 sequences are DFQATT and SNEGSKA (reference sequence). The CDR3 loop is CSAPRGASGRPGGEQFF. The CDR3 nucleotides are TGCAGTGCCCCCCGTGGCGCTAGCGGGAGGCCGGGAGGTGAGCAGTTCTTC.

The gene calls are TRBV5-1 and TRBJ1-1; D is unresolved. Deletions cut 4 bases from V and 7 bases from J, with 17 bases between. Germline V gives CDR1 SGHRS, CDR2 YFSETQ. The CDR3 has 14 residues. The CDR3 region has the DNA TGCGCCAGCAGCCCGAAAGTCCCGGCCTATGAAGCTTTCTTT. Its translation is CASSPKVPAYEAFF.

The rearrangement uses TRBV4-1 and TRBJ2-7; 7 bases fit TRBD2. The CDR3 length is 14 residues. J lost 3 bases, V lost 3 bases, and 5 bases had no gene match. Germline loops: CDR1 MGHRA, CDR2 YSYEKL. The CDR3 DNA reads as TGCGCCAGCAGCCAGGAACTAGCGTTCTACGAGCAGTACTTC. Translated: CASSQELAFYEQYF.

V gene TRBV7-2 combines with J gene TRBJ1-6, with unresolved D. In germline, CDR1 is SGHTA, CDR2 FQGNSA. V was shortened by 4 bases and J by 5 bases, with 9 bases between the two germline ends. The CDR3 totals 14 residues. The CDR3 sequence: CASSSGTNNSPLHF. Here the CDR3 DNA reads TGTGCCAGCAGCTCGGGAACCAATAATTCACCCCTCCACTTT. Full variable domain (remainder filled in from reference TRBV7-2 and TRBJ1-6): GAGVSQSPSNKVTEKGKDVELRCDPISGHTALYWYRQSLGQGLEFLIYFQGNSAPDKSGLPSDRFSAERTGGSVSTLTIQRTQQEDSAVYLCASSSGTNNSPLHFGNGTRLTVT.

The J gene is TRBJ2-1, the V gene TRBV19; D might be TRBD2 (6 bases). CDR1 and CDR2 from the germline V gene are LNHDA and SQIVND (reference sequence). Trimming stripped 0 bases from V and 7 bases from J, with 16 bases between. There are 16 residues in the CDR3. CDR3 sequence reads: CASSIDSGTALNEQFF. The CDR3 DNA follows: TGTGCCAGTAGTATAGACTCTGGGACTGCCTTAAATGAGCAGTTCTTC.

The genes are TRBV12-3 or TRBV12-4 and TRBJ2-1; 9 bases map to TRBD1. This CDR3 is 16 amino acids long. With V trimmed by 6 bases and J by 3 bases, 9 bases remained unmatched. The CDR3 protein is CASSINPGQGYNEQFF. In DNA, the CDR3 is TGTGCCAGCAGCATTAACCCGGGACAGGGCTACAATGAGCAGTTCTTC.